This T cell receptor (beta chain) stems from a study of cytomegalovirus exposure and HLA in healthy donors. About the research overall: According to later analysis, the same platform produced the 120 or so validation and 600 to 800 first-cohort repertoires. Overall study findings and caveats: Reported results showed that the classifier diagnosed cytomegalovirus status with high specificity and sensitivity.

The V gene's germline CDR1 is KGHSH and CDR2 LQKENI. With 5 bases clipped from V and 5 bases from J, the junction kept 17 bases outside the gene matches. The CDR3 spans 17 residues. About this clone: The target antigen is unknown.

TCRdb's table, derived via immunoSEQ multiplex PCR, lists solely in-frame clones and lacks some. This repertoire shows under 250,000 clones, 75% to 95% found once; its top ten account for 1% to 1.2%. Sequenced material: PBMCs. The TCR was taken from a woman aged 18-29 years in good health and CMV-seronegative. The V gene is TRBV18, the J gene TRBJ1-2; TRBD1 aligns across 7 bases. The CDR3 DNA reads as TGTGCCAGCTCAACTGGACAGGTCACACCCCCTGGGTATGGCTACACCTTC. Translating gives CASSTGQVTPPGYGYTF.